This entry concerns a single T cell receptor beta chain. Its matching antigen is unknown. The junction does not match germline at one end; this may be a read error. The CDR3 is 13 residues long. The germline V gene encodes CDR1 SGHAT and CDR2 FQNNGV. The record originates from a study of OX40 agonist ivuxolimab in advanced cancers. Study-level results: Relatively little clonal expansion, among the lowest observed, appeared in partial responders at 0.1-3.0 mg/kg.

Assay: immunoSEQ multiplex PCR; the TCRdb copy retains only in-frame clones and omits some. Altogether around 80,000 clones are present, roughly 80% being singletons, with the ten largest covering about 2.5%. V and J are TRBV11-2 and TRBJ2-7; 16 bases agree with TRBD2. This specimen was CD4+ or CD8+ T cells sorted from blood, taken in a trial of the OX40 agonist ivuxolimab. This clonotype originated in an adult with an advanced solid tumor such as melanoma, head and neck, liver or kidney cancer. CDR3: CASSPGTSGGAFF. The CDR3 region has the DNA TGTGCCAGCAGCCCAGGGACTAGCGGGGGGGCGTTCTTC.